This paragraph reports one T cell receptor beta chain. Its cognate antigen is unknown. This entry is derived from a study of shared clonotypes between healthy human individuals. Study-wide results and limits: The diversity represented, both genetic and in exposure history, was limited by few donors.

Per sorted-subset replicate PCR, input was approximately 0.2 ug DNA, representing about 30,000 T cell genomes. The table came from immunoSEQ multiplex PCR; TCRdb's copy has only in-frame clones and leaves some out. The sample holds some 2,100,000 clones, more than 85% seen once. Naive-designated CD8 cells lacked CD45RO, were positively enriched for CCR7, and omitted terminally differentiated effector memory CD45RA+ cells. The CDR3 has 17 residues. Germline V gene lookup returns CDR1 LNHDA and CDR2 SQIVND (reference sequence). V trimming: 4 bases; J trimming: 2 bases; junction bases outside the gene matches: 11.

Specimen: naive CD8+ T cells from PBMCs. The chain employs TRBV19 and TRBJ2-7, with 10 bases that match TRBD1. The receptor was isolated from a man younger than 30 in good health. Some clones in this sample may be carry-over from other donors' samples. The DNA of the CDR3 is TGTGCCAGTAGTACCTCTCCCACCGGGACAGGGGCCTACGAGCAGTACTTC. This translates into CASSTSPTGTGAYEQYF.